This T cell receptor beta chain was sequenced during a study of OX40 agonist ivuxolimab in advanced cancers. Study findings and constraints: There were, on average, more expanded clones in CD8+ T cells than in CD4+. Within 6 weeks, CD4+ and CD8+ blood T cells expanded clonally at 0.1 to 3.0 mg/kg.

CDR3 size: 12 residues. Germline loops: CDR1 MNHEY, CDR2 SMNVEV (reference sequence). With V trimmed by 5 bases and J by 7 bases, 3 bases remained unmatched. Generated by immunoSEQ multiplex PCR, the TCRdb table keeps only in-frame clones and is missing some. The sample contains 75,000 to 95,000 clones, around 87% of which appear only once. Comments on this clone: Its antigen is as yet unknown.

The chain uses TRBV27 and TRBJ1-2; 8 bases fit TRBD1. The TCR comes from an adult with an advanced solid tumor such as melanoma, head and neck, liver or kidney cancer. Material: CD4+ or CD8+ T cells sorted from blood, obtained in a trial of the OX40 agonist ivuxolimab. The CDR3 sequence: CASSQGAGGYTF. Written as DNA, the CDR3 is TGTGCCAGCAGTCAGGGGGCGGGTGGCTACACCTTC.